The source of this T cell receptor beta chain is a study of beta chain features in type 1 diabetes. Study-level results: More deletions and fewer insertions at VDJ junctions were found in patients with type 1 diabetes. cDNA-based reads could over-represent cells with high TCR expression.

The CDR3 spans 16 residues. CDR1 is SGHTA and CDR2 is FQGNSA in the germline V gene. Trimming at V came to 1 base and at J to 5 bases, leaving 8 bases not matched to a gene. Expressed TCRB transcripts were sequenced, since all the RNA that had been isolated was reverse transcribed. Assay used: immunoSEQ multiplex PCR; TCRdb lists only in-frame clones, some missing. The sample yields over 700,000 clones, about a sixth seen once. Comment on this clone: Antigen: not known.

The sample consisted of naive CD4+ T cells from blood. This chain links TRBV7-2 with TRBJ2-7; 10 nucleotides agree with TRBD1. The TCR was taken from a woman aged 18-30 years in good health. The chain's CDR3 is CASSLGPGQGYNEQYF. Written as DNA, the CDR3 is TGTGCCAGCAGCTTAGGACCGGGACAGGGGTATAACGAGCAGTACTTC.